This T cell receptor beta chain came from a study of a mutant IDH1 vaccine in newly diagnosed glioma. TCRdb's table, derived via immunoSEQ multiplex PCR, lists solely in-frame clones and lacks some. Of around 25,000 clones listed, around 82% were seen once; the top ten hold approximately 9.5%. Time point defined: week 11, during vaccination. What each vaccine dose contained was 300 ug of mutant IDH1 20-mer peptide, accompanied by topical imiquimod. Comment on this clone: Its antigen remains unidentified.

General observations from the study: Top-clonotype changes in peripheral T cells seemed unrelated to pseudoprogression.

This sample comprised PBMCs, obtained from a glioma patient whose treatment included an IDH1 peptide vaccine. The receptor was isolated from a young woman with glioma.

The CDR3 DNA is TGTGCCAGCAGTGAAACGGGGGGCCCAGATACGCAGTATTTT. Amino acids: CASSETGGPDTQYF. The chain combines TRBV6-1 with TRBJ2-3, with D possibly being TRBD2 (7 bases). CDR1 MNHNS and CDR2 SASEGT come from the germline V gene. This CDR3 is 14 amino acids long. Trimming stripped 2 bases from V and 4 bases from J, with 10 bases between.